These T cell receptor beta chains were read from a single sample in a study of Graves' ophthalmopathy and Graves' hyperthyroidism. TCRdb reanalysed the multiplex PCR reads using MiXCR and keeps one entry per CDR3 protein. Counted here are around 1.1 million distinct CDR3 sequences, 35% to 45% occurring once; the ten biggest clones make up around 10%. Input material: peripheral blood or thyroid tissue (not recorded which). The receptors originated from an adult man with Graves' hyperthyroidism. Each CDR3 is given with its conserved first and last residue. Each record gives: V gene, D gene, J gene, clone size, CDR3 DNA, CDR3 protein. A D gene is named only where the DNA matches it firmly. Only some rows state a clone size, as once, few, many or a class for expanded clones.

>TRBV20-1|-|TRBJ1-1|many
TGCAGCGCGACAGGGAACACTGAAGCTTTCTTT
CSATGNTEAFF
>TRBV7-4|-|TRBJ1-5|-
TGTGCCAGCAGTCCCGCCAATCAGCCCCAGCATTTT
CASSPANQPQHF
>TRBV12-3/TRBV12-4|-|TRBJ1-4|-
TGTGCCAGCAGTCTGGGGTTGAAGGGAATGCAGGAAAAACTGTTTTTT
CASSLGLKGMQEKLFF
>TRBV29-1|-|TRBJ1-2|many
TGCAGCGTTGAAAAGAGGGGCTTACAGCGGGGCTACACCTTC
CSVEKRGLQRGYTF
>TRBV12-3/TRBV12-4|-|TRBJ2-7|-
TGTGCCACCCGTTTTGGTAACTACGAGCAGTACTTC
CATRFGNYEQYF
>TRBV5-1|-|TRBJ2-7|many
TGCGCCAGCAGCTTGGAGGGACTTGGGGAGCAGTACTTC
CASSLEGLGEQYF
>TRBV14|TRBD1|TRBJ2-7|-
TGTGCCAGCAGCCGTCAAAGCAGCTTTCCAGGGGGCCACGAGCAGTACTTC
CASSRQSSFPGGHEQYF
>TRBV10-2|-|TRBJ2-7|once
TGCGCCAGCAGTGCCAGTACCGGGACGACTTCCTACGAGCAGTACTTC
CASSASTGTTSYEQYF
>TRBV24-1|-|TRBJ2-7|-
TGTGCCACCAGTGATCCCTCAGCGGGTGAGCAGTACTTC
CATSDPSAGEQYF
>TRBV20-1|TRBD2|TRBJ2-5|-
TGCAGTGCAACTAGGACTAGCGGGGAGACCCAGTACTTC
CSATRTSGETQYF
>TRBV7-2|TRBD2|TRBJ2-7|-
TGTGCCAGCAGCGCTAGACTAGCGCTCAACGAGCAGTACTTC
CASSARLALNEQYF
>TRBV12-3/TRBV12-4|-|TRBJ2-2|-
TGTGTCAGCAGTGCCCGGGACACAGACACCGGGGAGCTGTTTTTT
CVSSARDTDTGELFF
>TRBV6-5|-|TRBJ1-2|few
TGTGCCAGCACCAAAAGGAGGCAGGGATATTATGGCTACACCTTC
CASTKRRQGYYGYTF
>TRBV10-3|-|TRBJ1-6|-
TGTGCCATCAGGCTGACAGGTCCATCACCCCTCCACTTT
CAIRLTGPSPLHF
>TRBV6-6|TRBD1|TRBJ2-2|few
TGTGCCAGCAGCCGGGACAGGGGGAACGGGGAGCTGTTTTTT
CASSRDRGNGELFF
>TRBV6-5|-|TRBJ1-1|-
TGTGCCAGCTTGAGGTGGGAAACAAACACTGAAGCTTTCTTT
CASLRWETNTEAFF
>TRBV29-1|-|TRBJ1-2|-
TGCAGCGCCCTACACAACCGTGGCTACACCTTC
CSALHNRGYTF
>TRBV12-3/TRBV12-4|-|TRBJ2-7|-
TGTGCCAGCAGCGGGACAAGGGATCAACCCTACGAGCAGTACTTC
CASSGTRDQPYEQYF
>TRBV7-9|-|TRBJ1-2|many
TGTGCCAGCAGCTTAGAGATGGCCCGGGGAATCTATGGCTACACCTTC
CASSLEMARGIYGYTF
>TRBV29-1|-|TRBJ1-4|medium-sized
TGCAGCGTCGTGGACCCCGGTAATGAAAAACTGTTTTTT
CSVVDPGNEKLFF
>TRBV10-3|TRBD1|TRBJ2-2|-
TGTGCCATCAGTTCCGGGACAGGGAACACCGGGGAGCTGTTTTTT
CAISSGTGNTGELFF
>TRBV6-5|-|TRBJ2-6|few
TGTGCCAGTAACAGGGCCCCAGGGGCCAACGTCCTGACTTTC
CASNRAPGANVLTF
>TRBV4-3|TRBD1|TRBJ1-1|-
TGCGCCAGCAGCCAAGATAAAGGGACAGAGAACACTGAAGCTTTCTTT
CASSQDKGTENTEAFF
>TRBV12-3/TRBV12-4|-|TRBJ2-7|-
TGTGCCAGCAGTTTTTCAGCTCACAGCTACGAGCAGTACTTC
CASSFSAHSYEQYF
>TRBV6-5|-|TRBJ1-5|-
TGTGCCAGCAGACCGACAGCCTATAGCAATCAGCCCCAGCATTTT
CASRPTAYSNQPQHF
>TRBV4-1|-|TRBJ1-6|-
TGCGCCAGCAGCCCACTGGGTGATTCACCCCTCCACTTT
CASSPLGDSPLHF
>TRBV6-5|TRBD1|TRBJ2-7|-
TGTGCCAGCAGGATCCGACAGGGGAGCTCCTACGAGCAGTACTTC
CASRIRQGSSYEQYF
>TRBV7-8|-|TRBJ1-1|few
TGTGCCAGCAGCTCCGGTAAAGAAGGGAACACTGAAGCTTTCTTT
CASSSGKEGNTEAFF
>TRBV15|-|TRBJ1-5|many
TGTGCCACCAGCAGAGATTGGGGCCAGAGCAATCAGCCCCAGCATTTT
CATSRDWGQSNQPQHF
>TRBV7-9|-|TRBJ2-5|many
TGTGCCTCCATGTTAGTAGGGAAAGAGACCCAGTACTTC
CASMLVGKETQYF
>TRBV15|-|TRBJ2-5|-
TGTGCCACCAGCAGACACCCCTACGGACAGTGGGGCCCGGAGACCCAGTACTTC
CATSRHPYGQWGPETQYF
>TRBV7-9|-|TRBJ2-5|once
TGTGCCAGCAGCCGCCGGGAGTTAGAGACCCAGTACTTC
CASSRRELETQYF
>TRBV6-5|-|TRBJ1-6|many
TGTGCCAGCAGCCAGTTCGACGGTGCGTCACCCCTCCACTTT
CASSQFDGASPLHF
>TRBV7-2|TRBD1|TRBJ1-2|-
TGTGCCAGCAGAAAAGACAGGGGCGAGGATGGCTACACCTTC
CASRKDRGEDGYTF
>TRBV10-3|-|TRBJ2-1|-
TGTGCCATCAGCGACACCCACAATGAGCAGTTCTTC
CAISDTHNEQFF
>TRBV5-1|TRBD2|TRBJ2-2|few
TGCGCCAGCAGCCAAAGCGGGAGCACCGGGGAGCTGTTTTTT
CASSQSGSTGELFF
>TRBV19|-|TRBJ1-5|many
TGTGCCAGTACCTACCACGGGGGCAATCAGCCCCAGCATTTT
CASTYHGGNQPQHF
>TRBV20-1|-|TRBJ2-7|-
TGCAGTGCAACAGGTACCTTAGGCTCTTGGAGTTCCTACGAGCAGTACTTC
CSATGTLGSWSSYEQYF
>TRBV5-1|TRBD1|TRBJ2-5|-
TGCGCCAGCAGCCAAGGGGGCATCGCTCAAGAGACCCAGTACTTC
CASSQGGIAQETQYF
>TRBV10-3|TRBD1|TRBJ1-6|many
TGTGCCATCAGGACCACAGGGGATTCACCCCTCCACTTT
CAIRTTGDSPLHF
>TRBV15|-|TRBJ1-4|many
TGTGCCACCAGCAGAGATCTGAGGGGAGGGGAAAAACTGTTTTTT
CATSRDLRGGEKLFF
>TRBV19|-|TRBJ1-5|many
TGTGCCAGTAGTAACCGGGACGGATATAGCAATCAGCCCCAGCATTTT
CASSNRDGYSNQPQHF
>TRBV7-9|-|TRBJ2-6|many
TGTGCCAGCAGCTTACAAGGGGCCAACGTCCTGACTTTC
CASSLQGANVLTF
>TRBV6-5|-|TRBJ2-2|few
TGTGCCAGCAGTTACTCGATAAACACCGGGGAGCTGTTTTTT
CASSYSINTGELFF
>TRBV25-1|TRBD1|TRBJ1-5|-
TGTGCCAGCAGGGGAAGAGCCGGGACAGGGGGAAACAATCAGCCCCAGCATTTT
CASRGRAGTGGNNQPQHF
>TRBV28|-|TRBJ1-4|-
TGTGCCAGCAGTTTAGGTTTGCGGACCTTCGGCGAAAAACTGTTTTTT
CASSLGLRTFGEKLFF